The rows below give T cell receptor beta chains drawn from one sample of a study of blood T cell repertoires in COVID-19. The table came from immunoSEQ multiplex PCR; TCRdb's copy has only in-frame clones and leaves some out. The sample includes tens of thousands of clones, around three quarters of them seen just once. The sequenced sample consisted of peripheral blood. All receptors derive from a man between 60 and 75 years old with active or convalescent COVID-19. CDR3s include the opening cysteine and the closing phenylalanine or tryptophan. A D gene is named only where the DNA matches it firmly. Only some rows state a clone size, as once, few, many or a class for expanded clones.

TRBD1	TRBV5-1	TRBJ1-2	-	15	CASKLQGGGGDGYTF	TGCGCCAGCAAACTGCAAGGAGGGGGCGGCGATGGCTACACCTTC
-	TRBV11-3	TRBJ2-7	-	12	CASSDGGHEQYF	TGTGCCAGCAGCGATGGGGGCCACGAGCAGTACTTC
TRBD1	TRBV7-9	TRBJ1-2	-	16	CASSLGQGDDGYGYTF	TGTGCCAGCAGTTTAGGACAGGGGGATGATGGTTATGGCTACACCTTC
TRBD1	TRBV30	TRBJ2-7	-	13	CAWKGAVSYEQYF	TGTGCCTGGAAGGGGGCGGTCTCCTACGAGCAGTACTTC
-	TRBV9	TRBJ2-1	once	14	CASSVGDLTNEQFF	TGTGCCAGCAGCGTTGGGGACTTGACGAATGAGCAGTTCTTC
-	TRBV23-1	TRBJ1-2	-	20	CASSPPFQGSNSLRPYGYTF	TGCGCCAGCAGTCCCCCGTTCCAGGGAAGTAATTCTCTCCGGCCCTATGGCTACACCTTC
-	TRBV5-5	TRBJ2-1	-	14	CASSLDSQNNEQFF	TGTGCCAGCAGCTTGGACAGCCAAAACAATGAGCAGTTCTTC
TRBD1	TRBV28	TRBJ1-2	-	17	CASSGVPGQGELYGYTF	TGTGCCAGCAGTGGGGTGCCGGGACAGGGGGAACTTTATGGCTACACCTTC
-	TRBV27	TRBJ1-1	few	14	CASSDQGMNTEAFF	TGTGCCAGCAGTGACCAGGGAATGAACACTGAAGCTTTCTTT
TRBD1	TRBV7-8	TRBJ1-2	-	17	CASSLARGDSLAGGYTF	TGTGCCAGCAGCTTAGCGAGGGGGGACAGCTTAGCAGGAGGCTACACCTTC
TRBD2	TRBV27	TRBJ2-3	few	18	CASSFWRGGQLDTDTQYF	TGTGCCAGCAGTTTTTGGCGGGGGGGCCAACTGGACACAGATACGCAGTATTTT
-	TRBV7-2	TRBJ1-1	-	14	CASSLHRVGTEAFF	TGTGCCAGCAGCTTACACAGGGTGGGGACTGAAGCTTTCTTT
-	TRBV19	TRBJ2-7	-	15	CASSILRGSTYEQYF	TGTGCCAGTAGTATTCTTCGGGGGTCTACCTACGAGCAGTACTTC
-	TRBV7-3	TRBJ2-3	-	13	CASSLTNWDTQYF	TGTGCCAGCAGCTTAACTAACTGGGATACGCAGTATTTT
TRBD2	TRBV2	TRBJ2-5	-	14	CASSEARGGETQYF	TGTGCCAGCAGTGAAGCCCGGGGGGGAGAGACCCAGTACTTC
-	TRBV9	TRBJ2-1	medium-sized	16	CASSVSLDSSYNEQFF	TGTGCCAGCAGCGTATCTCTTGACAGCTCCTACAATGAGCAGTTCTTC
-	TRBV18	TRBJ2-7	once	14	CASSPDSWNYEQYF	TGTGCCAGCTCACCGGACAGTTGGAACTACGAGCAGTACTTC
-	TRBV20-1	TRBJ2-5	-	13	CSASPRGGLQAYF	TGCAGTGCTAGTCCTCGCGGGGGCCTGCAGGCGTACTTC
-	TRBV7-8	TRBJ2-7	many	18	CASSLRVFRGNSPYEQYF	TGTGCCAGCAGCCTCCGGGTTTTCAGGGGCAATAGTCCCTACGAGCAGTACTTC
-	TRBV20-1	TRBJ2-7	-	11	CSALRAYEQYF	TGCAGTGCCCTCCGGGCCTACGAGCAGTACTTC
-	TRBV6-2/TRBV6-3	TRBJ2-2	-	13	CASSHGVTGELFF	TGTGCCAGCAGCCACGGGGTCACCGGGGAGCTGTTTTTT
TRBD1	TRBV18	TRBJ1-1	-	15	CASSLSRQGGNEAFF	TGTGCCAGCTCACTCAGTCGACAGGGGGGAAATGAAGCTTTCTTT
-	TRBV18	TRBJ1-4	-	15	CASSPFRQGFEKLFF	TGTGCCAGCTCACCCTTTCGCCAGGGCTTTGAAAAACTGTTTTTT
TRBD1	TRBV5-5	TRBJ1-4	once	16	CASSSLDRGGVEKLFF	TGTGCCAGCAGCTCCCTAGACAGGGGGGGTGTTGAAAAACTGTTTTTT
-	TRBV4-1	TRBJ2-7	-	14	CASSQVGEGDEQYF	TGCGCCAGCAGCCAAGTTGGAGAAGGGGACGAGCAGTACTTC
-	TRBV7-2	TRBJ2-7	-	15	CASSLAWVPGYEQYF	TGTGCCAGCAGCTTAGCTTGGGTCCCGGGGTACGAGCAGTACTTC
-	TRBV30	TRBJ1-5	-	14	CAWSKQGGNQPQHF	TGTGCCTGGAGTAAGCAGGGTGGCAATCAGCCCCAGCATTTT
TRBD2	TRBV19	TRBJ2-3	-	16	CASSWRASGGTDTQYF	TGTGCCAGTAGTTGGCGTGCTAGCGGGGGCACAGATACGCAGTATTTT
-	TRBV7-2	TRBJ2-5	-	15	CASGRDTSYQETQYF	TGTGCCAGCGGCAGGGACACCTCGTACCAAGAGACCCAGTACTTC
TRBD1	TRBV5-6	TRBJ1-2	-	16	CASSTGTGPFNYGYTF	TGTGCCAGCAGCACCGGGACAGGGCCCTTTAACTATGGCTACACCTTC
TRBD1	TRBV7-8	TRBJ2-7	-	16	CASSFRSGTGSYEQYF	TGTGCCAGCAGCTTCCGCTCCGGGACAGGGTCCTACGAGCAGTACTTC
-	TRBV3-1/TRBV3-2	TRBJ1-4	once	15	CASSSAGTTNEKLFF	TGTGCCAGCAGCTCTGCGGGGACAACTAATGAAAAACTGTTTTTT
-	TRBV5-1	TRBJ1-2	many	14	CASSLTGANYGYTF	TGCGCCAGCAGCTTGACAGGTGCTAACTATGGCTACACCTTC
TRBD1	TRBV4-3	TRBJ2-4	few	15	CASSHTSGQGNIQYF	TGCGCCAGCAGCCATACTTCGGGACAGGGAAACATTCAGTACTTC
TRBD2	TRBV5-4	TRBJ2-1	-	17	CTSSQTISSGGYNEQFF	TGTACCAGCAGCCAAACCATCTCTAGCGGGGGTTACAATGAGCAGTTCTTC
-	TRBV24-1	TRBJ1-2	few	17	CATSGPTTTGIVLGYTF	TGTGCCACCAGTGGGCCCACCACAACAGGAATAGTCCTCGGCTACACCTTC
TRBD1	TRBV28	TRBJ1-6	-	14	CASGSTGDNSPLHF	TGTGCCAGCGGGTCGACAGGGGATAATTCACCCCTCCACTTT